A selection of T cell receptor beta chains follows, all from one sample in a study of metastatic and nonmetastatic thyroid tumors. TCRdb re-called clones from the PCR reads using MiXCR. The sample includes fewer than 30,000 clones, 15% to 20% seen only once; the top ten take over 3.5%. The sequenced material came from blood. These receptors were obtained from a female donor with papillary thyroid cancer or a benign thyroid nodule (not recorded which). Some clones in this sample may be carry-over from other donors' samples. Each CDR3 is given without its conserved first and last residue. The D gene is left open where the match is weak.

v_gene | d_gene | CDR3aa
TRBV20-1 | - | SARDSEGYYEQY
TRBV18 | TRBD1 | ASQKTGQGGYEQF
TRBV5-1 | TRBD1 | ASSLTGGDGYT
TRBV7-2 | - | ASSLRWEQF
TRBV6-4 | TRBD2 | ARPPRARLRTSGSRSYEQY
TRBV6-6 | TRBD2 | ASSPRPPSGGNTDTQY
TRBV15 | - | ATSRLGGETQY
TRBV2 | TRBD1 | ASRDRTGEEKLF
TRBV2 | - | ASNAQMNTEAF
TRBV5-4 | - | ASSLAGPTNSPLH
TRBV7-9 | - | ASSPRGGDEQY
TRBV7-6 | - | ASSLGQGSQPQH
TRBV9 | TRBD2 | ASSVTSGALTGELF
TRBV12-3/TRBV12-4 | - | ASLRLGGIRTGELF
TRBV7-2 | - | ASSSQGRQPQH
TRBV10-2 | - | ASMIGGQGNIIY
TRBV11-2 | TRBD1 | ASSWGQGNEKLF
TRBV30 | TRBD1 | ALTGQGSHGETQY
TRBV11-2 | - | ASSLVGVSNSPLH
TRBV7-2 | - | ASSRQVNEKLF
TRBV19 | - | ASSIDRAGVTTGELF
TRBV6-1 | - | ASSLSGTNTEAF
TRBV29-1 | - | SGRGSYHNEQF
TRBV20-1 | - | SANRKYEQY
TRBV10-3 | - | AISADGGNTEAF
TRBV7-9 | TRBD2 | ASSLLAGELGEQY
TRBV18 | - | ASSPGTPLSSYNEQF
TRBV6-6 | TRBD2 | ASSYQTSGTHEQY
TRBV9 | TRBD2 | ASSVGTSGGGNVLT
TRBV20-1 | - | SARVLPDTQY
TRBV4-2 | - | ASSPEGIPNSPLH
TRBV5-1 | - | ASSLDDNQPQH
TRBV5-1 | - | ASSLTDPGFGEQY
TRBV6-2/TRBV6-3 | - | ASRRSRGGNQPQH
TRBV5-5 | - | ASSLGQLIRNTIY
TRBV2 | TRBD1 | ASAATGGVETQY
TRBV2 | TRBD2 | ASSDPRASGGGNEQF
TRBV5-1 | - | ASSSHFTGELF
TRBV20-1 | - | SASRSDTGELF
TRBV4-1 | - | ASSQGGGMETQY
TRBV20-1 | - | SARDSQQGQPQH
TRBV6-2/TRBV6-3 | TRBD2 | ASSYLGLAGVIYNEQF
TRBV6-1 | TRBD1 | ATIGQAFTRELF
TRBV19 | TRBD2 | ASSSVAGGKNEQF
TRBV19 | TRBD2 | ASSMNPGLAGIYEQF
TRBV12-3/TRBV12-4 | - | ASSAGYGYT
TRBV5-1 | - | ASSLDQGYYGYT
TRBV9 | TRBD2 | ASSVDQRGGSLMLNEQF
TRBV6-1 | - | ASSEAGQGRQPQH
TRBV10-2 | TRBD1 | ASSEGTGGTEQF
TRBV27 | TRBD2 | ASSLLTIGGGLLTGELF
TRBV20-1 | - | SAYKRAYNSHIH